This TCR beta chain originates from a study of blood T cell repertoires in COVID-19. Study-level information: Collection of acute and convalescent COVID-19 samples took place in the United States, Italy and Spain. T cells, B-cell-depleted T cells, or PBMCs supplied cDNA or gDNA.

Germline V gene data show CDR1 as MNHEY and CDR2 as SVGAGI. Unmatched junction bases numbered 8, after V lost 5 bases and J lost 2 bases. The CDR3 contains 15 residues. This clone appeared once. In the authors' methods: Amplification with reference gene primers provided the estimates of nucleated cell counts. The repertoire was sequenced with immunoSEQ multiplex PCR; TCRdb's copy has only in-frame clones and lacks some. V, J and clone size are taken as reported in that table, and D and trimming were inferred from the DNA itself. This sample yields roughly 80,000 clones, of which around 88% are seen a single time; 6% to 7.5% belongs to the top ten.

This clonotype was sampled from a woman older than 75 with acute or convalescent COVID-19. The sample consisted of peripheral blood. The chain has TRBV6-5 and TRBJ1-2, with 7 bases matching TRBD1. This chain's CDR3 is CASSTHRDRNYGYTF. CDR3 nucleotides: TGTGCCAGCAGTACACACCGGGACAGAAACTATGGCTACACCTTC.